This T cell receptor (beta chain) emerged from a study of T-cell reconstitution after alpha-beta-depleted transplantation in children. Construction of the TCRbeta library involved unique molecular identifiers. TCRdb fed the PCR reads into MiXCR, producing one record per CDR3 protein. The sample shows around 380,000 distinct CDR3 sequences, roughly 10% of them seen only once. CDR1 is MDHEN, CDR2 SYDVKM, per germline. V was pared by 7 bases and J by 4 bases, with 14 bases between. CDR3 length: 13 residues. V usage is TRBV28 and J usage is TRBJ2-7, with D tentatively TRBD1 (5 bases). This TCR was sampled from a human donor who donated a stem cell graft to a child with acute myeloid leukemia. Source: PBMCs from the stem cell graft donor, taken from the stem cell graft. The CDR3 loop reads CASTTHQGYEQYF. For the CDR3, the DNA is TGTGCCAGCACAACTCATCAGGGATACGAGCAGTACTTC.